These T cell receptor beta chains were read from a single sample in a study of blood T cells in healthy people across ages. Via MiXCR, TCRdb re-called the 5' RACE reads, giving one row per CDR3 protein. The table lists about 1,400,000 distinct CDR3 sequences, roughly 60% of them singletons. What was sequenced was blood. These TCRs come from a man younger than 35 in good health. Both conserved end residues are part of each CDR3.

V: TRBV5-1
CDR3: CASSLGQYNEQFF

V: TRBV7-9
CDR3: CASSATGGSNQPQHF

V: TRBV4-2
CDR3: CASSPPGTGVEAFF

V: TRBV27
CDR3: CASSLSLTSTNEQYF

V: TRBV29-1
CDR3: CSVATNYNEQFF

V: TRBV15
CDR3: CATSLSPHGGRNHNEQFF

V: TRBV29-1
CDR3: CSVEFALDYEQYF

V: TRBV3-1
CDR3: CASSPTGIGDNEQFF

V: TRBV14
CDR3: CASSQVAGDRVNEQFF

V: TRBV6-6
CDR3: CASSYLVPDDYGYTF

V: TRBV29-1
CDR3: CSVSTGGAFDEQFF

V: TRBV6-6
CDR3: CASSNSQGSFPQYF

V: TRBV20-1
CDR3: CSAHHEQYF

V: TRBV11-1
CDR3: CASSLRWDEQFF

V: TRBV5-1
CDR3: CASSLGGGGGGTDTQYF

V: TRBV20-1
CDR3: CSARDWRGAYNEQFF

V: TRBV7-9
CDR3: CAGGGSDTEAFF

V: TRBV7-2
CDR3: CASSSTHSYEQYF

V: TRBV10-3
CDR3: CAIKPTGDGANVLTF

V: TRBV25-1
CDR3: CASTRQGSSYGYTF

V: TRBV29-1
CDR3: CSVVVRYTEAFF

V: TRBV13
CDR3: CASNFQRGGIQYF

V: TRBV10-3
CDR3: CAIGVGNEQFF

V: TRBV12-3/TRBV12-4
CDR3: CASSLVVAKNIQYF

V: TRBV5-1
CDR3: CASSEREVNTGELFF

V: TRBV4-2
CDR3: CASSQSGLLNEQFF

V: TRBV7-2
CDR3: CASSLWTSRSETQYF

V: TRBV9
CDR3: CASSVAISGGIDTQYF

V: TRBV20-1
CDR3: CSAQPSGGRYEQYF

V: TRBV7-9
CDR3: CASSPAGRYNEQFF

V: TRBV4-3
CDR3: CASGDTTYNEQFF

V: TRBV28
CDR3: CASSLTGQITEAFF

V: TRBV20-1
CDR3: CSARGRRSLNEKLFF

V: TRBV4-2
CDR3: CASSQFTGGTGANVLTF

V: TRBV12-3/TRBV12-4
CDR3: CASRGDRGEQPQHF

V: TRBV11-2
CDR3: CASSPTSEQQFF

V: TRBV18
CDR3: CASSPPTGGHEQYF

V: TRBV20-1
CDR3: CSVDGRARREQFF

V: TRBV10-3
CDR3: CAISGEGFTETQYF

V: TRBV7-2
CDR3: CASSPTPGLAADTQYF

V: TRBV7-2
CDR3: CASSTRQYYEQYF

V: TRBV7-9
CDR3: CASSLVLLNRDVKNIQYF

V: TRBV29-1
CDR3: CSAEGGGELFF

V: TRBV20-1
CDR3: CSARVGGGGLVGQPQHF

V: TRBV28
CDR3: CASTTGDEQYF

V: TRBV4-1
CDR3: CASSQDRGVGNYGYTF

V: TRBV12-3/TRBV12-4
CDR3: CASSFGGLEAFF